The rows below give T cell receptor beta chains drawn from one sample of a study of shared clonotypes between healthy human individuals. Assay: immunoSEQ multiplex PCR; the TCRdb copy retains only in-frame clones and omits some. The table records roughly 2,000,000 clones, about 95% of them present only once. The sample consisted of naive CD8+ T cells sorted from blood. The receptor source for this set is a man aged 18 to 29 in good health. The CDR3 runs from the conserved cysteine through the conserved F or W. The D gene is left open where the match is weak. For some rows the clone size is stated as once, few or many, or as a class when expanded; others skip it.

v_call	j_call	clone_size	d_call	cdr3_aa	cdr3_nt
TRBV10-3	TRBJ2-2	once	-	CAISESDRITGELFF	TGTGCCATCAGTGAGTCCGACAGGATCACCGGGGAGCTGTTTTTT
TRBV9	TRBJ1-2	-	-	CASSGLDGGYTF	TGTGCCAGCAGCGGACTGGATGGAGGCTACACCTTC
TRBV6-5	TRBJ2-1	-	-	CASSYGTNEQFF	TGTGCCAGCAGTTACGGGACGAATGAGCAGTTCTTC
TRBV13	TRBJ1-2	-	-	CASSPIPSDGYTF	TGTGCCAGCAGCCCAATCCCCTCGGATGGCTACACCTTC
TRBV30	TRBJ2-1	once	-	CAWSALLGEQFF	TGTGCCTGGAGTGCCTTGCTTGGTGAGCAGTTCTTC
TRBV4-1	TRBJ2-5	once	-	CASSQDHRGEQETQYF	TGCGCCAGCAGCCAAGATCACCGCGGGGAGCAAGAGACCCAGTACTTC
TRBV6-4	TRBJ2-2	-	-	CASSSAMVRGAGELFF	TGTGCCAGCAGTTCCGCAATGGTCAGGGGCGCCGGGGAGCTGTTTTTT
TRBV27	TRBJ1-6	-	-	CASSPPGLEGPLHF	TGTGCCAGCAGTCCCCCCGGGTTGGAGGGTCCCCTCCACTTT
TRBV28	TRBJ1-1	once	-	CASSLFFRGTEAFF	TGTGCCAGCAGTTTATTTTTCAGGGGCACTGAAGCTTTCTTT
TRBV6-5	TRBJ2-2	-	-	CASSYSSMNTGELFF	TGTGCCAGCAGTTACTCGTCAATGAACACCGGGGAGCTGTTTTTT
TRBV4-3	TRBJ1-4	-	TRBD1	CASSQGLGQGNEKLFF	TGCGCCAGCAGCCAAGGGCTGGGACAGGGAAATGAAAAACTGTTTTTT
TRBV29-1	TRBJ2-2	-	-	CSVVIGVFGNTGELFF	TGCAGCGTTGTCATCGGGGTGTTCGGGAACACCGGGGAGCTGTTTTTT
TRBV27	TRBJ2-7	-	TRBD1	CASSSRQGASYEQYF	TGTGCCAGCAGTTCTCGACAGGGAGCTTCCTACGAGCAGTACTTC
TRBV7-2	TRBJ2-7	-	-	CASSLAGEQYF	TGTGCCAGCAGCTTAGCTGGCGAGCAGTACTTC
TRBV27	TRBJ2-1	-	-	CASSLGHNEQFF	TGTGCCAGCAGTTTAGGACATAATGAGCAGTTCTTC
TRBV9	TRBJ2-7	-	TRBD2	CASSGNPGLGVSHEQYF	TGTGCCAGCAGTGGGAACCCGGGACTAGGAGTTTCCCACGAGCAGTACTTC
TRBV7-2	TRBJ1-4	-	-	CASSLDGRLMPELFF	TGTGCCAGCAGCTTAGACGGACGCCTAATGCCAGAACTGTTTTTT
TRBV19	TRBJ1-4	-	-	CASSAGTWGAATNEKLFF	TGTGCCAGTAGTGCCGGGACTTGGGGTGCTGCAACTAATGAAAAACTGTTTTTT
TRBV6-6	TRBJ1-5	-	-	CASSYRLEYSNQPQHF	TGTGCCAGCAGTTACAGGTTAGAATATAGCAATCAGCCCCAGCATTTT
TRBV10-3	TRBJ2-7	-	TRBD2	CAISPVAGGPHEQYF	TGTGCCATCAGTCCCGTAGCGGGAGGGCCCCACGAGCAGTACTTC
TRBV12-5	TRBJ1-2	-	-	CASGLGVAYGYTF	TGTGCTAGTGGTTTGGGGGTGGCCTATGGCTACACCTTC
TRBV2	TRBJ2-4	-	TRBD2	CASSDLAGGTKNIQYF	TGTGCCAGCAGTGATTTGGCGGGGGGTACCAAAAACATTCAGTACTTC
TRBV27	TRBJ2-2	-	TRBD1	CASRQTGVGTGELFF	TGTGCCAGCAGACAGACAGGGGTGGGCACCGGGGAGCTGTTTTTT
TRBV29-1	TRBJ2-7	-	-	CSVEDRGTYEQYF	TGCAGCGTTGAAGATCGGGGGACCTACGAGCAGTACTTC
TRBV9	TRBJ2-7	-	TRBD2	CASSDSGRDYEQYF	TGTGCCAGCAGCGATAGCGGGAGGGACTACGAGCAGTACTTC
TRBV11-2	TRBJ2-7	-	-	CASSFSQGYEQYF	TGTGCCAGCAGCTTTTCACAGGGTTACGAGCAGTACTTC